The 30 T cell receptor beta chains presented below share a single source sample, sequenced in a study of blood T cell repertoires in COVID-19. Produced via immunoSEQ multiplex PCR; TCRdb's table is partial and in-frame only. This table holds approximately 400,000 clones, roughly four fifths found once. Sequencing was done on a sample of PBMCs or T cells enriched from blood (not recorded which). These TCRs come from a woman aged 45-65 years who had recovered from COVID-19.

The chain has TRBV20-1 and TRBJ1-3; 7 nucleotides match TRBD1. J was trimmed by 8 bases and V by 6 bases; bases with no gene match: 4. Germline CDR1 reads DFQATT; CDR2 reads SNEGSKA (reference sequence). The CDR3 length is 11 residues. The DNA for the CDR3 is TGCAGTGCCCAACAGGGGTACACCATATATTTT. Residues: CSAQQGYTIYF.

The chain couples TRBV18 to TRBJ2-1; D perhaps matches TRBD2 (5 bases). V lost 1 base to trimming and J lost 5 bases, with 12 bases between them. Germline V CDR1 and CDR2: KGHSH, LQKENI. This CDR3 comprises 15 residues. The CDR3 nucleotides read TGTGCCAGCTCACCACGGTCAAGCGGAAACAATGAGCAGTTCTTC. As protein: CASSPRSSGNNEQFF.

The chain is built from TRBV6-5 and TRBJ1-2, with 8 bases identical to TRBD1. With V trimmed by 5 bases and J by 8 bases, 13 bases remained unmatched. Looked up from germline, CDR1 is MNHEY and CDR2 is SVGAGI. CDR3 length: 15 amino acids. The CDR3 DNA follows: TGTGCCAGCAGTCTAACCGGCAGGGGGCACATCGGCTACACCTTC. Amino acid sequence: CASSLTGRGHIGYTF.

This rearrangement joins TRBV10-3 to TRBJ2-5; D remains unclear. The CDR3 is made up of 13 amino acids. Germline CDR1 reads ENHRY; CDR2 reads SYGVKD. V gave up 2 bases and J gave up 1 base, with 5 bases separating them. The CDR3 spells CAISEGVQETQYF. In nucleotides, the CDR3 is TGTGCCATCAGTGAGGGAGTCCAAGAGACCCAGTACTTC.

The CDR3 sequence: CASSGTGMDTQYF. CDR3 in DNA: TGTGCCAGCAGCGGGACAGGGATGGATACGCAGTATTTT. This chain uses TRBV9 with TRBJ2-3; 8 positions match TRBD1. With 3 bases clipped from V and 6 bases from J, the junction kept 3 bases outside the gene matches. In germline, CDR1 is SGDLS, CDR2 YYNGEE. This CDR3 has 13 residues.

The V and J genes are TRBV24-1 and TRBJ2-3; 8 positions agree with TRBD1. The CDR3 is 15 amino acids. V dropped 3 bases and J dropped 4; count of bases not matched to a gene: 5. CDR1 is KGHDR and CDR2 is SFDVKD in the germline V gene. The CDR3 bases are TGTGCCACCAGTGATCCGGGACAGGACCCAGATACGCAGTATTTT. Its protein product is CATSDPGQDPDTQYF.

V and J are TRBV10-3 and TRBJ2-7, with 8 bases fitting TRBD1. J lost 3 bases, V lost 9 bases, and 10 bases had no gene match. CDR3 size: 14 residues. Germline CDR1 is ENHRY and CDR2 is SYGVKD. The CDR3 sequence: CAINAGTGNYEQYF. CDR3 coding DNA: TGTGCCATTAACGCCGGGACAGGTAACTACGAGCAGTACTTC.

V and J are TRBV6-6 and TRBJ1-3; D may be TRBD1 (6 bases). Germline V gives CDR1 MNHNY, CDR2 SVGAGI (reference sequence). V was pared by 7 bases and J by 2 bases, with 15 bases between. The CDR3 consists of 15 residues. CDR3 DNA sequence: TGTGCCAGCACCGAAGGGGGGGGACCTGGAAACACCATATATTTT. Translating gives CASTEGGGPGNTIYF.

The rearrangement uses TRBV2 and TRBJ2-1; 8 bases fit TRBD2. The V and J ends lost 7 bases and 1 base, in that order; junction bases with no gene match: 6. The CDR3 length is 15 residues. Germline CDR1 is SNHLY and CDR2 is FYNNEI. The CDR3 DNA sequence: TGTGCCAGCACGAGCGGGAGTGGGTCCTACAATGAGCAGTTCTTC. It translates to CASTSGSGSYNEQFF.

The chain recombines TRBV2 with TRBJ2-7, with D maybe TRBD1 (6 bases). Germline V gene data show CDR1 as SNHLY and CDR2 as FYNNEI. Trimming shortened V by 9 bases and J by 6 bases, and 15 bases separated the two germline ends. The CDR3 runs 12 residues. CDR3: CASCPGAGEQYF. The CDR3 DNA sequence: TGTGCCAGTTGTCCAGGGGCTGGCGAGCAGTACTTC. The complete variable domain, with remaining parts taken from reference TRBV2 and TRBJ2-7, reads EPEVTQTPSHQVTQMGQEVILRCVPISNHLYFYWYRQILGQKVEFLVSFYNNEISEKSEIFDDQFSVERPDGSNFTLKIRSTKLEDSAMYFCASCPGAGEQYFGPGTRLTVT.

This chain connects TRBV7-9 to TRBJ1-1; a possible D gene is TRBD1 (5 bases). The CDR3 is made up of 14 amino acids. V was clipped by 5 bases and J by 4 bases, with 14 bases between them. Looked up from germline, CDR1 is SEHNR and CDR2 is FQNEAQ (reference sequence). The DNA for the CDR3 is TGTGCCAGCAGCCCGGATGTGGGGCGCACTGAAGCTTTCTTT. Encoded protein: CASSPDVGRTEAFF.

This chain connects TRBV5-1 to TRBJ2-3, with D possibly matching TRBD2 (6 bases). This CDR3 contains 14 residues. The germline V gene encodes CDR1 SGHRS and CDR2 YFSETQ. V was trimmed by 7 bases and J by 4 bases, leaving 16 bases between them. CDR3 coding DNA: TGCGCCAGCCGACGCGGTTCGGGGGCAGATACGCAGTATTTT. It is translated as CASRRGSGADTQYF. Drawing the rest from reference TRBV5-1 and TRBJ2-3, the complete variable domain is KAGVTQTPRYLIKTRGQQVTLSCSPISGHRSVSWYQQTPGQGLQFLFEYFSETQRNKGNFPGRFSGRQFSNSRSEMNVSTLELGDSALYLCASRRGSGADTQYFGPGTRLTVL.

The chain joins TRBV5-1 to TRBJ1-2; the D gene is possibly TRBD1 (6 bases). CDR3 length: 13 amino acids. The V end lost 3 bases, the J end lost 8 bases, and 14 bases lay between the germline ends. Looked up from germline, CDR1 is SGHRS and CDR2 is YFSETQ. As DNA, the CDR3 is TGCGCCAGCAGCTCAATGACAGGTTCGGGCTACACCTTC. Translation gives CASSSMTGSGYTF.

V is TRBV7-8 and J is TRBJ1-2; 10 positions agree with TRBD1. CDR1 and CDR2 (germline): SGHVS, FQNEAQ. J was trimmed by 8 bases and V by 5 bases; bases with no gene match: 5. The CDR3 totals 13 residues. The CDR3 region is CASSIGQGGGYTF. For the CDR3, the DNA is TGTGCCAGCAGCATCGGACAGGGGGGCGGCTACACCTTC.

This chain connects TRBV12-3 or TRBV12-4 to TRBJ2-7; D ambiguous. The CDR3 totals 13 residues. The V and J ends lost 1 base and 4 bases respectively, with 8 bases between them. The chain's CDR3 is CASSLGSRYEQYF. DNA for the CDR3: TGTGCCAGCAGTTTAGGCAGTCGTTACGAGCAGTACTTC.

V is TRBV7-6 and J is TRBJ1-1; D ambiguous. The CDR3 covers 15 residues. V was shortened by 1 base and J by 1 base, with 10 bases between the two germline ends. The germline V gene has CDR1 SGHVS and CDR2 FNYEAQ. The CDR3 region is CASSLVGKGNTEAFF. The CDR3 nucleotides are TGTGCCAGCAGCTTAGTGGGCAAAGGGAACACTGAAGCTTTCTTT.

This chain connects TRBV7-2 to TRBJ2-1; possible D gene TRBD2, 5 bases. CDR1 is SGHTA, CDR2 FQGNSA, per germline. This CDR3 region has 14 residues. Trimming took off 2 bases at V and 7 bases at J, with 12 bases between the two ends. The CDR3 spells CASSLPSSKNEQFF. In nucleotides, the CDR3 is TGTGCCAGCAGCTTACCTAGCTCTAAAAATGAGCAGTTCTTC.

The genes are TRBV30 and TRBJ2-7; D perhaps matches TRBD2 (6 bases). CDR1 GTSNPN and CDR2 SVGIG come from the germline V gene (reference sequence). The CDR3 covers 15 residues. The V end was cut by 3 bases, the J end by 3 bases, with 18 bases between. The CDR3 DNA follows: TGTGCCTGGAGCACCCGGAGGGCTCTTGACTACGAGCAGTACTTC. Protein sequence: CAWSTRRALDYEQYF. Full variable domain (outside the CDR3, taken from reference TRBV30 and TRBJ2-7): SQTIHQWPATLVQPVGSPLSLECTVEGTSNPNLYWYRQAAGRGLQLLFYSVGIGQISSEVPQNLSASRPQDRQFILSSKKLLLSDSGFYLCAWSTRRALDYEQYFGPGTRLTVT.

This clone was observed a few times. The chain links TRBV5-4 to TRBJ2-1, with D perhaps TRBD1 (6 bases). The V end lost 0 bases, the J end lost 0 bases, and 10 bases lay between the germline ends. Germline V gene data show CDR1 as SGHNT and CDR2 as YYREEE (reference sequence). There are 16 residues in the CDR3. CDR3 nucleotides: TGTGCCAGCAGCTTGGATGAGACAGGCTCCTACAATGAGCAGTTCTTC. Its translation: CASSLDETGSYNEQFF.

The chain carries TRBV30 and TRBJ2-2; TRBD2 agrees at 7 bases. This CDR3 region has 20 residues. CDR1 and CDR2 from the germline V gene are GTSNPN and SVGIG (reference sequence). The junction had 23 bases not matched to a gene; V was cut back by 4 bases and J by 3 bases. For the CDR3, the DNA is TGTGCCTGGATGGCAGGACACGGAAGGCTAGCGGAGGGTCACACCGGGGAGCTGTTTTTT. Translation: CAWMAGHGRLAEGHTGELFF.

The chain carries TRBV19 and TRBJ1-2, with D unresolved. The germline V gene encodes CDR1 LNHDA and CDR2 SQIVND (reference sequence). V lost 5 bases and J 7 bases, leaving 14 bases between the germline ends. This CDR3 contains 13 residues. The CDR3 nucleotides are TGTGCCAGTAGTGAAACCCAACTGCGTGGCTACACCTTC. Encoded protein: CASSETQLRGYTF.

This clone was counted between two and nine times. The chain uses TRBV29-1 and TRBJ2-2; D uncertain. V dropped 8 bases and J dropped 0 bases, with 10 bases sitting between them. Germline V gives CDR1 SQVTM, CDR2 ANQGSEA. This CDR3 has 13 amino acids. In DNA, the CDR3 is TGCAGCTCCACATCATCGAACACCGGGGAGCTGTTTTTT. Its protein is CSSTSSNTGELFF.

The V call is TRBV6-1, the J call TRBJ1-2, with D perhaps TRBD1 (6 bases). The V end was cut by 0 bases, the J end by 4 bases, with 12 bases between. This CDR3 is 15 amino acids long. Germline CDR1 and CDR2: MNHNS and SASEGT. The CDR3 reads CASSEAHRALYGYTF. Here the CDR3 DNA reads TGTGCCAGCAGTGAAGCGCACAGGGCCCTCTATGGCTACACCTTC.

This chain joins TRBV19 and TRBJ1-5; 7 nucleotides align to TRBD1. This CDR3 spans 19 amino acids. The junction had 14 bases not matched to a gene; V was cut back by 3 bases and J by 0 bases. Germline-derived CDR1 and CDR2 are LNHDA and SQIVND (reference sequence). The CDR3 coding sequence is TGTGCCAGTAGTATTCAATTACTAGGGACAGCGCATAGCAATCAGCCCCAGCATTTT. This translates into CASSIQLLGTAHSNQPQHF.

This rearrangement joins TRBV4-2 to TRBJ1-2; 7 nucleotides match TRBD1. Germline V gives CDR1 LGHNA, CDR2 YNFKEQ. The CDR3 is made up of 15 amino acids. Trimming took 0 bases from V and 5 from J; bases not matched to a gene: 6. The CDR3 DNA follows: TGTGCCAGCAGCCAAGAGTCGGGACAGCCTTATGGCTACACCTTC. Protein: CASSQESGQPYGYTF.

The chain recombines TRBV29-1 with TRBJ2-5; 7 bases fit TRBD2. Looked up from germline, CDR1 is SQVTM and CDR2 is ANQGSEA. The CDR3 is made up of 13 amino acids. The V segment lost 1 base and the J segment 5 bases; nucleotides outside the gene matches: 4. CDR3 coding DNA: TGCAGCGTTGAAGGCGGGAGCGGGGAGACCCAGTACTTC. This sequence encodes CSVEGGSGETQYF.

The CDR3 DNA reads as TGTGCCAGCAGCCACGGAGGAGGCACTGAAGCTTTCTTT. It codes for CASSHGGGTEAFF. The rearrangement uses TRBV14 and TRBJ1-1; no firm D call. V lost 3 bases and J lost 4, with 9 bases in between. Germline lookup yields CDR1 SGHDN and CDR2 FVKESK. The CDR3 loop spans 13 amino acids.

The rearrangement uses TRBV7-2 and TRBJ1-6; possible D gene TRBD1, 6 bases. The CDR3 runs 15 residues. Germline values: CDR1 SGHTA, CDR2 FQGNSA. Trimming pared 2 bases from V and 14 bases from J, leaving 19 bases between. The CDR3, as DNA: TGTGCCAGCAGCTTATGGGCAGGAGAAGGGGGGGCCCTCCACTTT. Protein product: CASSLWAGEGGALHF.

CDR3 sequence (DNA): TGTGCCAGCAGCTTGGTAGGAGGGGACAATGAGCAGTTCTTC. It translates to CASSLVGGDNEQFF. The rearrangement joins TRBV7-3 to TRBJ2-1; D possibly corresponds to TRBD2 (6 bases). The CDR3 spans 14 residues. V lost 3 bases and J 5 bases, leaving 11 bases between the germline ends. Per germline, CDR1 SGHTA and CDR2 FQGTGA. The full variable domain, completed using reference TRBV7-3 and TRBJ2-1, is GAGVSQTPSNKVTEKGKYVELRCDPISGHTALYWYRQSLGQGPEFLIYFQGTGAADDSGLPNDRFFAVRPEGSVSTLKIQRTERGDSAVYLCASSLVGGDNEQFFGPGTRLTVL.

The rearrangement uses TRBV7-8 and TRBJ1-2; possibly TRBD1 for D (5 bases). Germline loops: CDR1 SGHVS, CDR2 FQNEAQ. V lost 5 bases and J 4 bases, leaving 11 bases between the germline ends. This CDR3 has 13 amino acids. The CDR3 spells CASSAGSTYGYTF. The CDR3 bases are TGTGCCAGCAGCGCAGGGTCGACCTATGGCTACACCTTC.